This T cell receptor (beta chain) appears in the sequencing data of a study of T cells after yellow fever vaccination. Study overall: Fractions with few cells were prepared using SMART-Seq v4 Ultra Low Input.

TCRdb recomputed calls from the 5' RACE reads with MiXCR, one row per CDR3 protein. Of about 73,000 distinct CDR3 sequences in the sample, approximately 7.5% were seen once. Study findings and constraints: Though it reached lower strength, the secondary response hit its peak faster, day 5 versus 15.

The CDR3 consists of 15 residues. The V and J ends lost 1 base and 3 bases, in that order; junction bases with no gene match: 4. Per the germline V gene, CDR1 is SGHRS and CDR2 is YFSETQ. This clonotype was detected many times. Its antigen is not known. The sample was CD8+ T cells sorted from PBMCs, taken on the day of the yellow fever booster vaccination. The chain recombines TRBV5-1 with TRBJ2-7; 10 bases map to TRBD2. The sequence came from a man between 25 and 39 years old who received the YFV17D yellow fever vaccine. CDR3 sequence (DNA): TGCGCCAGCAGCTTGAGTCTAGCGGGAGTCTACGAGCAGTACTTC. Protein product: CASSLSLAGVYEQYF.